This paragraph reports one T cell receptor (beta chain). This clonotype was counted ten times or more. The antigen this receptor binds is unknown. No quality values exist for individual bases; no much larger clone is one base distant. The hyperthyroidism patients were between 18 and 65 years old and newly diagnosed, with a disease duration of less than 2 months. Patients with uncontrolled infections, other autoimmune diseases, pregnancy or lactation were excluded. Diagnoses relied on clinical symptoms, serum thyroxine and TRAb, thyroid ultrasound and orbital computed tomography. Blood from progressor patients was drawn when they were first diagnosed with hyperthyroidism, before any ophthalmopathy symptoms appeared. Ficoll-Paque density gradient centrifugation was used to isolate PBMCs from approximately 10 ml of fresh peripheral blood. Patients classed as progressors first received a Graves' hyperthyroidism diagnosis and then went on to develop ophthalmopathy during follow-up. Total RNA was extracted using Trizol reagent, and RNA quality was assessed on an Agilent 2100 Bioanalyzer.

TCR beta CDR3 regions were amplified from RNA transcripts. For the first round of RT-PCR on the TCR CDR3, the HTBI primer set was used together with the Qiagen OneStep RT-PCR kit. A second multiplex PCR round built the libraries, followed by size selection and purification. The libraries were sequenced on an Illumina HiSeq2000 using paired-end 100 bp reads. The study's processing was this. SOAPnuke was used to process the raw data, removing reads that contained adapters or uncalled bases, had a mean Phred below 15, or lacked an exact match to the constant primer or identifier. High-quality paired reads were merged using COPE v1.2.5, and each unique nucleotide sequence was defined as a clonotype. MiTCR v1.1 was used to align clonotypes to the IMGT TRBV, TRBD and TRBJ reference segments. The analysis included only V-J combinations with a frequency above 0.0001, which together covered 99% to 99.2% of the repertoires. The TCS score was defined as the ratio of F50 (clonal expansion) to E x V (chaos), calculated using BLOSUM62-based TCRdist between CDR3 peptides within each V-J. Welch's t-statistics and random forest reduced 500 to 650 V-J features to roughly 13, which were used in a naive Bayes classifier (R e1071). TCRdb reran the public reads through fastp at Q25 and MiXCR, keeping productive beta chains. Rows are unified per CDR3 protein, each entry keeping the most common DNA and genes. TCRdb, rather than the study authors, made the V and J calls. Present in this sample are some 270,000 distinct CDR3 sequences, about an eighth of which were seen just once. The ten largest account for 7.5% to 8% of the sample.

These data come from a study of T cells in Graves' hyperthyroidism and ophthalmopathy (dated by TCRdb to 2018 to 2020). Study-wide context: Peripheral blood was sampled at the time of initial diagnosis, prior to any treatment. A discovery cohort of about a hundred patients, approximately 45 with Graves' ophthalmopathy and about 58 with stable Graves' hyperthyroidism, was used to find distinguishing TCR V-J signatures. Whether ophthalmopathy could be predicted prospectively was tested in an independent validation cohort made up of under 20 hyperthyroidism patients plus 17 patients who later progressed to ophthalmopathy. The 100 or so discovery patients were randomly split 7:3 into training and test sets. The study also compared thyroid tissue and blood T-cell repertoires from about six Graves' hyperthyroidism patients. Once sampling was done, hyperthyroidism patients were given methimazole at a starting dose of 30 mg daily, whereas ophthalmopathy patients were given high-dose intravenous methylprednisolone. The paper reports TCR Vbeta CDR3 sequencing of approximately 140 peripheral blood samples: under 45 ophthalmopathy, under 85 hyperthyroidism and 17 progressor patients.

General conclusions and limits of the study: Most expanded thyroid clonotypes (frequency above 0.001) were also detected in blood, suggesting blood repertoires may reflect thyroid immune responses. In validation, progression to ophthalmopathy was predicted by the model with roughly 69% sensitivity and under 85% specificity, a median of around 6.5 months before onset. In cross-validation, a model built on a 13 V-J signature told ophthalmopathy apart from stable hyperthyroidism with less than 90% sensitivity and roughly 83% specificity, and in testing the same model reached 80%/75%. No statistical method was used to fix the sample size in advance, and group allocation was not hidden from the investigators.

The TCR was taken from a woman aged 30 to 39 with Graves' hyperthyroidism that later progressed to Graves' ophthalmopathy. Specimen: blood.

The CDR3 protein is CASRGTSYEQYF. The nucleotide sequence reads as follows: TGTGCCAGCAGGGGAACCTCCTACGAGCAGTACTTC. Recombination joined TRBV27 with TRBJ2-7; no D gene can be assigned with confidence. The CDR1 and CDR2 encoded by the germline V gene (reference sequence) are MNHEY and SMNVEV. The CDR3, from cysteine to phenylalanine, totals 12 residues. The CDR3 DNA has 36 bases and is translated from base 1. V was cut back by 6 bases and J by 0 bases, leaving a gap of 6 bases between them.